The clone carrying this TCR beta chain was observed a few times. The antigen is unknown. The entry originates in a study of cytomegalovirus exposure and HLA in healthy donors. PCR involved 60 Vbeta and 13 Jbeta primers. TCRdb's table, derived via immunoSEQ multiplex PCR, lists solely in-frame clones and lacks some. This sample yields 150,000 to 200,000 clones, of which roughly four fifths are seen a single time; around 1.9% belongs to the top ten. General observations from the study: Beyond CMV serostatus, there was no information to go on about immune exposure. Some public TCRs appeared in many individuals, while most sequences were rare.

The source of this sequence is a young man in good health and CMV-seronegative. The sample taken for sequencing was PBMCs.

This chain's CDR3 is CASSLFVEETQYF. The CDR3 DNA reads TGTGCCAGTAGCCTATTTGTGGAGGAGACCCAGTACTTC. The chain employs TRBV19 and TRBJ2-5; no clear D. This CDR3 is built from 13 residues. The germline V gene has CDR1 LNHDA and CDR2 SQIVND (reference sequence). Trimming shortened V by 6 bases and J by 5 bases, and 13 bases separated the two germline ends.